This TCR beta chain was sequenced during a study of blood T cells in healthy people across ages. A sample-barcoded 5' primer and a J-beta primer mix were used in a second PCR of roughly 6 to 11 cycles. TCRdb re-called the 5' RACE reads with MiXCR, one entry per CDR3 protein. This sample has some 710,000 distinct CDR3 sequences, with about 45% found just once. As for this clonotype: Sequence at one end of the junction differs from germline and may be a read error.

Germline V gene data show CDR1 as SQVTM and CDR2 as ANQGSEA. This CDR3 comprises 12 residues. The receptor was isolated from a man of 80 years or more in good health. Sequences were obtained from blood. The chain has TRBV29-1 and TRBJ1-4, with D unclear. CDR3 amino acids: CSVVGIQEKLFF. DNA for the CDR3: TGTAGCGTTGTTGGGATACAGGAAAAACTGTTTTTT.